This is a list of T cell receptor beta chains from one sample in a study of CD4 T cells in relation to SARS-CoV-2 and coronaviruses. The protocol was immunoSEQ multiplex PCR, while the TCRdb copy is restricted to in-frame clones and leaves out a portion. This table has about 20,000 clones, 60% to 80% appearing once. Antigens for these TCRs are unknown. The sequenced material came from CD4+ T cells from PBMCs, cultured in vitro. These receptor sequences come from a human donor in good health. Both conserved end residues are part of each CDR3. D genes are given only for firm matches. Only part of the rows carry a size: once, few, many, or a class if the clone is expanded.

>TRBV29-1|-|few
CSVPVGVSTDTQYF
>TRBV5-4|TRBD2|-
CASSLPQAGGRFRDTQYF
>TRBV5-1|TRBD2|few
CASSPGGGWGTDTQYF
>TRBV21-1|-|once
CASSTEDTGRNNSPLHF
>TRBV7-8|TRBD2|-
CASSPRLATGELFF
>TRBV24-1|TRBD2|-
CATARGDVDTQYF
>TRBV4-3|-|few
CASSQGFDQPQHF
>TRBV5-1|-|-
CASTVDGGEAYGYTF
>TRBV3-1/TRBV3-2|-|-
CASSQAGRNTGELFF
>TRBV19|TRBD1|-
CASSKDRDGEAFF
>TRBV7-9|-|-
CASSLGLWAHSYEQYF
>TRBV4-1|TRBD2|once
CASSQGLRGVVPGELFF
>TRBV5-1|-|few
CASSLDVQVNYGYTF
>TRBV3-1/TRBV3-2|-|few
CASSQGEAGNTIYF
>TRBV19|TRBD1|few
CASSKTGTSGNTIYF
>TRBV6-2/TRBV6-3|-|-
CASSKAGSGPTEAFF
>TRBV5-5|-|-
CASSSFQNYGYTF
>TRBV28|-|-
CASSSSGASYEKLFF
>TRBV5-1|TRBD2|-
CASSLAPGGRTGELFF
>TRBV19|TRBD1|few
CASSPTGRVLDNQPQHF
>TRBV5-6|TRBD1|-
CASSLERGLWAGYTF
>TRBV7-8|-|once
CASTEGPTDTQYF
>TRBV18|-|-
CASSARGGTDTQYF
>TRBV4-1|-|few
CASSQDMRATEAFF
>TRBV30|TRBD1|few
CAWSYGRGDSPLHF
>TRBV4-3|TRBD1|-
CASSPTTGRAEAFF
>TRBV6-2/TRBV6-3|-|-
CASSSTRESYGYTF
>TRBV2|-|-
CASSERQGGNTEAFF
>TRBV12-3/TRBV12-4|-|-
CASSSGTTDTQYF
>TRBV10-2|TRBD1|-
CASKKQGAGQPQHF
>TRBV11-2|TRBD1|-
CASSTGGNTEAFF
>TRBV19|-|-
CASSPGVNSPLHF
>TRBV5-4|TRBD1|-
CASSLIRDRGVGYGYTF
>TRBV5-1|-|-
CASSFRLAEHQETQYF
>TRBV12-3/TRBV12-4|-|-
CASSPSGSDTQYF
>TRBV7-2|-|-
CASSPGGSGKYTDTQYF
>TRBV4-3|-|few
CASSQDPGQFFVTF
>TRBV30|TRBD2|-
CAWSPSSGFRTDTQYF
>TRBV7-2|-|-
CASSISWTGRMNTEAFF
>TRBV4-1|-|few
CASSRTGADKETQYF
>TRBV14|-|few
CASSQLPSWRAGQETQYF
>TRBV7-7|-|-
CASSYRLQETQYF
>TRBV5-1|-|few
CASSLFSGTNTGELFF
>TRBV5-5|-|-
CASSFQGWGETQYF
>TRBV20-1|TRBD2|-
CSASDTGWLAGGETQYF
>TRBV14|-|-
CASSQLRGPAGEQYF
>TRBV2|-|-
CASSEEAVQETQYF
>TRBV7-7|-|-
CASSLDRLDEQFF
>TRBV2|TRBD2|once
CASSSGAYPYEQYF
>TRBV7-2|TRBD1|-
CASSLGQGAGYEQFF
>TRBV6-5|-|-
CASRDTYSGANVLTF
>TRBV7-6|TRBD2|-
CASSPIAGLADSYNEQFF